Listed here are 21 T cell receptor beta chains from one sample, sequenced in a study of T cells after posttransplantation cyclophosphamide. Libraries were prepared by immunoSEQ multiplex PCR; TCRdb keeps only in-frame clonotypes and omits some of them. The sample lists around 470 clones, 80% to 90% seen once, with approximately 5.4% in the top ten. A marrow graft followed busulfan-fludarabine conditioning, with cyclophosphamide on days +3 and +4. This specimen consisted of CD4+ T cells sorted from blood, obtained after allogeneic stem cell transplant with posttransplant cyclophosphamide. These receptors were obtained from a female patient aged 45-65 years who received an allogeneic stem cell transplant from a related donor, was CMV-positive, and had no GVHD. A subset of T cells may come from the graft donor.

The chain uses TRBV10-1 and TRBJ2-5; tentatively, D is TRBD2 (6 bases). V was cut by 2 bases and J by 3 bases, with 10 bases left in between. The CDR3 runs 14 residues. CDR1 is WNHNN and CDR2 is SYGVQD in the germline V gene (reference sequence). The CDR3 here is CASSEGGVEETQYF. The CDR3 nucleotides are TGCGCCAGCAGTGAGGGAGGGGTAGAAGAGACCCAGTACTTC.

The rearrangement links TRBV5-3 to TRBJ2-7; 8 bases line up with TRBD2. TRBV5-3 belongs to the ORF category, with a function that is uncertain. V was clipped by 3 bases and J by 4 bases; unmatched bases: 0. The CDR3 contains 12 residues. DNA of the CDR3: TGTGCCAGAAGCTCTAGCGGGTACGAGCAGTACTTC. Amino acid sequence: CARSSSGYEQYF.

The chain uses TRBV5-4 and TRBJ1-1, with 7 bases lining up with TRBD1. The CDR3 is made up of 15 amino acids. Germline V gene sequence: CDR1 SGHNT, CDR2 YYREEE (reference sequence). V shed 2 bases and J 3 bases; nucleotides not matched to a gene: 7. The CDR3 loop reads CASSLRTGWDTEAFF. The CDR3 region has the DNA TGTGCCAGCAGCTTACGGACAGGATGGGACACTGAAGCTTTCTTT.

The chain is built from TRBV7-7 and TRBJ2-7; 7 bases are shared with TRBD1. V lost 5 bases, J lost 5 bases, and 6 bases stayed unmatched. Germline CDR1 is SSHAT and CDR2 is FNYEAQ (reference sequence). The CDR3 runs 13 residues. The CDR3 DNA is TGTGCCAGCAGCCGAGACGGACAGGACGAGCAGTACTTC. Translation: CASSRDGQDEQYF.

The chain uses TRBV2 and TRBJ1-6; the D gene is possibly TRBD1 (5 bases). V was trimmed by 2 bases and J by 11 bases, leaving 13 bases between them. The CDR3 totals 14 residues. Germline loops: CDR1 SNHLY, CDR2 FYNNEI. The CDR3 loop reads CASSEQGVAAPLHF. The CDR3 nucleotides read TGTGCCAGCAGTGAACAAGGGGTTGCGGCACCCCTCCACTTT.

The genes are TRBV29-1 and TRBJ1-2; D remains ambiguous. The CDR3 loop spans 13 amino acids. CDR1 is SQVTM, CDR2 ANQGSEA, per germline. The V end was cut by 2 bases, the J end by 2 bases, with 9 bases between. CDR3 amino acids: CSVEQEVNYGYTF. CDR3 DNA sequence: TGCAGCGTTGAACAGGAGGTAAACTATGGCTACACCTTC. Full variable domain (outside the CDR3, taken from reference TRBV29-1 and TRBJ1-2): SAVISQKPSRDICQRGTSLTIQCQVDSQVTMMFWYRQQPGQSLTLIATANQGSEATYESGFVIDKFPISRPNLTFSTLTVSNMSPEDSSIYLCSVEQEVNYGYTFGSGTRLTVV.

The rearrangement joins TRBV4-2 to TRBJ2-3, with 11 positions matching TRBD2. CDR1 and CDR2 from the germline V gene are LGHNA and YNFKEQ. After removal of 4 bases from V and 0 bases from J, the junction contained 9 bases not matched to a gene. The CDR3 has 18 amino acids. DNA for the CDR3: TGTGCCAGCAGCCCGGGGACTAGCGGTACCCCTAGCACAGATACGCAGTATTTT. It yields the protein CASSPGTSGTPSTDTQYF.

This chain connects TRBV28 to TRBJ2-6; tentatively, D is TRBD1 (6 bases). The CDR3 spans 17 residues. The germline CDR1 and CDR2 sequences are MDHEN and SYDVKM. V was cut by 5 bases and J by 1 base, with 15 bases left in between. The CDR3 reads CASSKRTAVSGANVLTF. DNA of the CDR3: TGTGCCAGCAGTAAACGGACAGCCGTATCTGGGGCCAACGTCCTGACTTTC.

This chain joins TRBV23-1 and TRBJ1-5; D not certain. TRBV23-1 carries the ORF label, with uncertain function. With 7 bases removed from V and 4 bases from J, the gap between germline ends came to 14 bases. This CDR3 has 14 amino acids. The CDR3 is CASTPGSANQPQHF. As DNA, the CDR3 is TGCGCCAGCACCCCGGGGTCCGCAAATCAGCCCCAGCATTTT.

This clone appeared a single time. CDR3 in DNA: TGCGCCAGCAGCTCCGACAGGGGGGCGAACACCGGGGAGCTGTTTTTT. It yields the protein CASSSDRGANTGELFF. V and J are TRBV5-1 and TRBJ2-2; 9 bases match TRBD1. There are 16 residues in the CDR3. Trimming removed 3 bases from V and 0 bases from J; junction bases left unmatched: 3. Germline CDR1 is SGHRS and CDR2 is YFSETQ.

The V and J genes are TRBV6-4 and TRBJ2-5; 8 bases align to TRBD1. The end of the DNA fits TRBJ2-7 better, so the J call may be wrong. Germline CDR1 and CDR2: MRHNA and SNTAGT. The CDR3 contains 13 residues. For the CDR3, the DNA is TGTGCCAGCAGTCTGGACAGGGAAGACGAGCAGTACTTC. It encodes CASSLDREDEQYF.

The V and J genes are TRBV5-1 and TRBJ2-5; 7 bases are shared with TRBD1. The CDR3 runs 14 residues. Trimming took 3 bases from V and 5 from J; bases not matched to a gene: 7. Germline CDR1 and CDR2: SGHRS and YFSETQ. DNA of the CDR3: TGCGCCAGCAGCTCTCGACAGGGTCCGGAGACCCAGTACTTC. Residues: CASSSRQGPETQYF.

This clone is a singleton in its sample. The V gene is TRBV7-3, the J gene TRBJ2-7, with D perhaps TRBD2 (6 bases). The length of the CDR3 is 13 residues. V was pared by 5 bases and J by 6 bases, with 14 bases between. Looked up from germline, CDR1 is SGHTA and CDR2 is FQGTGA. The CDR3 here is CASSIARGSEQYF. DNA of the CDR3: TGTGCCAGCAGCATAGCTCGGGGGAGCGAGCAGTACTTC.

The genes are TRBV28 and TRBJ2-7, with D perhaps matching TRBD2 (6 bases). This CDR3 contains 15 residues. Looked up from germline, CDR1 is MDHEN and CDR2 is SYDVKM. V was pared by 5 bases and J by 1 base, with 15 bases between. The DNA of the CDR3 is TGTGCCAGCAGTGTGGAGGGCCTTTCATCCTACGAGCAGTACTTC. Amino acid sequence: CASSVEGLSSYEQYF.

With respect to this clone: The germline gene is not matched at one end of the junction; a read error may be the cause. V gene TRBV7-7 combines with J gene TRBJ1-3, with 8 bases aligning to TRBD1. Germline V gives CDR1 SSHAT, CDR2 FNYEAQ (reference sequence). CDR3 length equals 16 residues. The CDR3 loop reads CASSSDRAYSGNTIYF. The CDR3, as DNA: TGTGCTAGCAGCTCGGACAGGGCCTACTCTGGAAACACCATATATTTT.

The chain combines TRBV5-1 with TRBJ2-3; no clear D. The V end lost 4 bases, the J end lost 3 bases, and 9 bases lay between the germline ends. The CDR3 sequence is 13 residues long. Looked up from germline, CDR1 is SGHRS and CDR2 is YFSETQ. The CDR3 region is CASSPSRTDTQYF. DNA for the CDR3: TGCGCCAGCAGCCCCTCGAGGACAGATACGCAGTATTTT.

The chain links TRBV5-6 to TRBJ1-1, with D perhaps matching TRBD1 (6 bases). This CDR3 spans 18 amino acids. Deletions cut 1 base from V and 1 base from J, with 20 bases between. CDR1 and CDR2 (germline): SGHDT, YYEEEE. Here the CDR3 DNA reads TGTGCCAGCAGCTTGCTACGGGTGACGGACAGTACGAACACTGAAGCTTTCTTT. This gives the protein CASSLLRVTDSTNTEAFF.

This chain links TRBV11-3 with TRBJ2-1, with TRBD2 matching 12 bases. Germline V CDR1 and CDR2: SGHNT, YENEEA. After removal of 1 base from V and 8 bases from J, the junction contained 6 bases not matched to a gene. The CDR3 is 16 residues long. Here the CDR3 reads CASSLGALAGGHEQFF. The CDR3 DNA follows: TGTGCCAGCAGCTTAGGCGCCCTAGCGGGGGGGCATGAGCAGTTCTTC.

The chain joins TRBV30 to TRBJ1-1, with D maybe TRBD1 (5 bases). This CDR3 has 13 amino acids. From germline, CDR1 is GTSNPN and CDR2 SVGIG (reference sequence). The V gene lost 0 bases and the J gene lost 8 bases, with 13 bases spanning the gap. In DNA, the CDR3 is TGTGCCTGGAGTGTGGGTCAGGGTGGCGAAGCTTTCTTT. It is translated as CAWSVGQGGEAFF.

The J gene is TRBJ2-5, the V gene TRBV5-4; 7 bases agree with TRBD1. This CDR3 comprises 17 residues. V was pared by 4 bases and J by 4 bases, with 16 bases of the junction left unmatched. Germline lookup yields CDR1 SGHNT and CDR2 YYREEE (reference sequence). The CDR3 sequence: CASSDRAAGDGGETQYF. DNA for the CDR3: TGTGCCAGCAGCGACAGGGCGGCGGGCGACGGAGGAGAGACCCAGTACTTC. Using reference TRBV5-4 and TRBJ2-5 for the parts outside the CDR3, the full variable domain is ETGVTQSPTHLIKTRGQQVTLRCSSQSGHNTVSWYQQALGQGPQFIFQYYREEENGRGNFPPRFSGLQFPNYSSELNVNALELDDSALYLCASSDRAAGDGGETQYFGPGTRLLVL.

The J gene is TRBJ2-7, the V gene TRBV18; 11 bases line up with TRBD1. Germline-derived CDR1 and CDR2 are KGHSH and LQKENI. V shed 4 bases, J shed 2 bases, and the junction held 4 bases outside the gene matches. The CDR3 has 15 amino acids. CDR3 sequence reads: CASSQDRGRPYEQYF. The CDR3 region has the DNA TGTGCCAGCTCACAGGACAGGGGGCGTCCCTACGAGCAGTACTTC.